This T cell receptor (beta chain) was identified during a study of blood T cell repertoires in COVID-19. Turning to the study itself: The United States, Italy and Spain provided the acute and convalescent COVID-19 samples.

In the original analysis: Quantification of nucleated cells was approximated via reference gene primer amplification. Libraries were prepared by immunoSEQ multiplex PCR; TCRdb keeps only in-frame clonotypes and omits some of them. V, J and clone size were drawn from that table, and D and trimming were deduced from the DNA. The sample carries fewer than 250,000 clones, around four fifths recorded once. Germline CDR1 is GTSNPN and CDR2 is SVGIG (reference sequence). The V gene lost 1 base and the J gene lost 5 bases, with 9 bases spanning the gap. CDR3 length equals 13 residues. This clone was seen more than once but under ten times.

Material for sequencing was peripheral blood. The TCR was taken from a man aged 50-60 years with active or convalescent COVID-19. The V and J genes are TRBV30 and TRBJ2-1; D is possibly TRBD1 (5 bases). CDR3: CAWSAGFDNEQFF. As DNA, the CDR3 is TGTGCCTGGAGTGCAGGGTTCGACAATGAGCAGTTCTTC.